Below are 9 T cell receptor beta chains sequenced from a single sample in a study of beta chain features in type 1 diabetes. The authors reverse transcribed all of the isolated RNA, so sequencing captured expressed TCRB transcripts. Measured with immunoSEQ multiplex PCR; TCRdb has only the in-frame clones, and not every one. The repertoire holds about 620,000 clones, with about 14% as singletons. Sequencing was carried out using naive CD4+ T cells from blood. The receptors come from a man between 18 and 35 years old in good health.

The V gene is TRBV30, the J gene TRBJ1-4; D call uncertain. This CDR3 spans 12 amino acids. Trimming left V 2 bases short and J 10 bases short, with 11 bases between. Germline loops: CDR1 GTSNPN, CDR2 SVGIG (reference sequence). The CDR3 sequence is CAWSLGKGKLFF. The DNA for the CDR3 is TGTGCCTGGAGTTTGGGAAAAGGAAAACTGTTTTTT.

This clone appeared a few times. V usage is TRBV6-1 and J usage is TRBJ1-2; 7 bases map to TRBD1. The CDR3 has 15 residues. V lost 7 bases, J lost 4 bases, and 12 bases stayed unmatched. Germline CDR1 is MNHNS and CDR2 is SASEGT. The CDR3 DNA is TGTGCCAGCACGCCCGGGACAGAGCTTTCCTATGGCTACACCTTC. The encoded protein is CASTPGTELSYGYTF.

This chain uses TRBV7-2 with TRBJ1-5, with 9 bases fitting TRBD1. CDR3 length: 17 amino acids. The V segment lost 5 bases and the J segment 0 bases; nucleotides outside the gene matches: 8. CDR1 is SGHTA and CDR2 is FQGNSA in the germline V gene. CDR3 loop: CASSTTGGSYSNQPQHF. The DNA of the CDR3 is TGTGCCAGCAGCACCACAGGGGGCTCATATAGCAATCAGCCCCAGCATTTT.

CDR3 nucleotide sequence: TGTGCCAGCAGGTTACGGCCCAATGAGCAGTTCTTC. Amino acid sequence: CASRLRPNEQFF. V gene TRBV6-5 combines with J gene TRBJ2-1; D not certain. Trimming left V 6 bases short and J 6 bases short, with 9 bases between. This CDR3 has 12 amino acids. Germline assignment: CDR1 MNHEY and CDR2 SVGAGI.

This clone was counted between two and nine times. The CDR3 protein is CSVTWSWGELFF. DNA of the CDR3: TGCAGCGTTACGTGGTCGTGGGGGGAGCTGTTTTTT. The chain employs TRBV29-1 and TRBJ2-2; D is unresolved. This CDR3 is 12 amino acids long. CDR1 is SQVTM and CDR2 is ANQGSEA in the germline V gene. Trimming removed 5 bases at V and 8 bases at J, with 12 bases between.

This clone was detected only a few times. The rearrangement uses TRBV11-1 and TRBJ2-1; 7 positions match TRBD1. Germline V gives CDR1 SGHAT, CDR2 FQDESV (reference sequence). V dropped 2 bases and J dropped 4; count of bases not matched to a gene: 8. The CDR3 is 16 residues long. The CDR3 DNA follows: TGTGCCAGCAGCTTACGCGACAGGGCTTTTTACAATGAGCAGTTCTTC. Protein sequence: CASSLRDRAFYNEQFF.

CDR3 nucleotides: TGCGCCAGCAGCTCCGGGTTTGAGGCCGGGGAGCTGTTTTTT. Translating it yields CASSSGFEAGELFF. The rearrangement uses TRBV5-1 and TRBJ2-2, with no clear D. Germline V gene data show CDR1 as SGHRS and CDR2 as YFSETQ. Trimming cost V 3 bases and J 6 bases, with 12 bases left between them. There are 14 residues in the CDR3.

V is TRBV13 and J is TRBJ2-7; D may be TRBD2 (5 bases). The CDR3 spans 14 residues. From germline, CDR1 is PRHDT and CDR2 FYEKMQ (reference sequence). V was shortened by 4 bases and J by 6 bases, with 16 bases between the two germline ends. The CDR3 reads CASSSAPGRREQYF. In nucleotides, the CDR3 is TGTGCCAGCAGCTCCGCCCCTGGGAGACGCGAGCAGTACTTC. Drawing the rest from reference TRBV13 and TRBJ2-7, the complete variable domain is AAGVIQSPRHLIKEKRETATLKCYPIPRHDTVYWYQQGPGQDPQFLISFYEKMQSDKGSIPDRFSAQQFSDYHSELNMSSLELGDSALYFCASSSAPGRREQYFGPGTRLTVT.

The chain recombines TRBV10-3 with TRBJ1-1, with D hard to call. The CDR3 loop spans 11 amino acids. Germline loops: CDR1 ENHRY, CDR2 SYGVKD. V dropped 10 bases and J dropped 0 bases, with 6 bases sitting between them. The CDR3 region has the DNA TGTGCCACACAGCTGAACACTGAAGCTTTCTTT. This translates into CATQLNTEAFF.